Listed here are 27 T cell receptor beta chains from one sample, sequenced in a study of CD8 T cell repertoires and HIV-1 epitope variants (dated by TCRdb to about 2020). Library method: the immunoSEQ multiplex PCR assay. TCRdb stores this immuneACCESS table with in-frame sequences only. Part of the clones is absent; in the studies checked, under half of the shortfall reflects unresolved V genes, and no reason is known for the rest. This sample gives over 90,000 clones in total; just under 75% of them show up just once. The top ten hold about 26% of the sample. The sample comprised uncultured baseline CD8+ T cells from peripheral blood mononuclear cells (PBMCs). Every receptor here comes from a male donor with HIV.

Points on this clone: The sample carries other DNA sequences with the same CDR3. The CDR3 sequence is CASSLRATEAFF. DNA of the CDR3: TGTGCCAGCAGTTTAAGGGCAACTGAAGCTTTCTTT. This rearrangement joins TRBV28 to TRBJ1-1; no clear D. In germline, CDR1 is MDHEN, CDR2 SYDVKM. This CDR3 has 12 amino acids. Trimming cost V 2 bases and J 5 bases, with 6 bases left between them. The full variable domain, completed using reference TRBV28 and TRBJ1-1, is DVKVTQSSRYLVKRTGEKVFLECVQDMDHENMFWYRQDPGLGLRLIYFSYDVKMKEKGDIPEGYSVSREKKERFSLILESASTNQTSMYLCASSLRATEAFFGQGTRLTVV.

The genes are TRBV5-4 and TRBJ2-1; 12 positions agree with TRBD1. The CDR3 covers 14 residues. Germline V gene data show CDR1 as SGHNT and CDR2 as YYREEE (reference sequence). Unmatched junction bases numbered 5, after V lost 4 bases and J lost 9 bases. This CDR3 is CASSPGTGGIEQFF. The CDR3, as DNA: TGTGCCAGCAGCCCCGGGACAGGGGGCATTGAGCAGTTCTTC.

The V gene is TRBV5-1, the J gene TRBJ2-3; unclear D gene. V lost 6 bases, J lost 4 bases, and 6 bases lay in between. This CDR3 has 11 amino acids. CDR1 SGHRS and CDR2 YFSETQ come from the germline V gene. CDR3 coding DNA: TGCGCCAGCATTCTTTCAGATACGCAGTATTTT. Amino acids: CASILSDTQYF. Variable domain in full (rest from reference TRBV5-1 and TRBJ2-3): KAGVTQTPRYLIKTRGQQVTLSCSPISGHRSVSWYQQTPGQGLQFLFEYFSETQRNKGNFPGRFSGRQFSNSRSEMNVSTLELGDSALYLCASILSDTQYFGPGTRLTVL.

V usage is TRBV5-1 and J usage is TRBJ2-3; perhaps TRBD1 as D (5 bases). This CDR3 spans 15 amino acids. The germline V gene has CDR1 SGHRS and CDR2 YFSETQ. Trimming took 2 bases from V and 0 from J, leaving 10 bases between them. CDR3 in DNA: TGCGCCAGCAGCTTCCGGACATCTAGCACAGATACGCAGTATTTT. Translation: CASSFRTSSTDTQYF.

The V call is TRBV15, the J call TRBJ2-7; D might be TRBD2 (5 bases). The ends were cut back, 1 base at V and 1 base at J, with 11 bases in the middle. Per the germline V gene, CDR1 is LNHNV and CDR2 is YYDKDF (reference sequence). The CDR3 extends over 15 amino acids. As DNA, the CDR3 is TGTGCCACCAGCAGAGGAGGGAAAGGGTCCTACGAGCAGTACTTC. Translation: CATSRGGKGSYEQYF.

Written as DNA, the CDR3 is TGTGCCAGCAGCCCGCGCCCGGGTGTTGAGCAGTTCTTC. Its protein product is CASSPRPGVEQFF. This chain links TRBV7-2 with TRBJ2-1; D not resolved. The ends were cut back, 5 bases at V and 9 bases at J, with 14 bases in the middle. This CDR3 has 13 residues. Germline loops: CDR1 SGHTA, CDR2 FQGNSA.

Written as DNA, the CDR3 is TGTGCCAGCAGCCCCCCTAGCGGGGGAGGATACGAGCAGTACTTC. Protein product: CASSPPSGGGYEQYF. V gene TRBV7-2 combines with J gene TRBJ2-7; 10 nucleotides match TRBD2. The V and J ends lost 5 bases and 4 bases, in that order; junction bases with no gene match: 8. Germline loops: CDR1 SGHTA, CDR2 FQGNSA. This CDR3 is built from 15 residues.

This chain links TRBV5-1 with TRBJ2-5, with 8 nucleotides matching TRBD2. Germline V lookup: CDR1 SGHRS, CDR2 YFSETQ. There are 16 residues in the CDR3. The J segment lost 4 bases and the V segment lost 0 bases, leaving 8 bases of the junction unmatched. The CDR3 reads CASSLVVGGAGETQYF. CDR3 nucleotide sequence: TGCGCCAGCAGCTTGGTGGTCGGGGGGGCCGGAGAGACCCAGTACTTC.

The chain carries TRBV6-5 and TRBJ1-2; TRBD1 matches 8 bases. After removal of 2 bases from V and 4 bases from J, the junction contained 3 bases not matched to a gene. Per germline, CDR1 MNHEY and CDR2 SVGAGI. The length of the CDR3 is 14 residues. CDR3 residues: CASSYTGGGYGYTF. Written as DNA, the CDR3 is TGTGCCAGCAGTTACACAGGGGGTGGCTATGGCTACACCTTC.

The chain carries TRBV29-1 and TRBJ2-5; no firm D call. Germline V gene data show CDR1 as SQVTM and CDR2 as ANQGSEA. The CDR3 runs to 13 residues. V lost 3 bases to trimming and J lost 4 bases, with 12 bases between them. The CDR3: CSVDFLTGETQYF. CDR3 coding DNA: TGCAGCGTTGATTTTCTCACGGGAGAGACCCAGTACTTC.

The chain links TRBV28 to TRBJ2-7; 11 nucleotides line up with TRBD1. Losses at the gene ends were 10 bases for V and 1 base for J; bases not matched to a gene: 6. Germline V lookup: CDR1 MDHEN, CDR2 SYDVKM. This CDR3 has 14 residues. The CDR3: CAISDRGLSYEQYF. Written as DNA, the CDR3 is TGTGCCATCTCGGACAGGGGGCTTTCCTACGAGCAGTACTTC. The whole variable domain, filled in from reference TRBV28 and TRBJ2-7, reads DVKVTQSSRYLVKRTGEKVFLECVQDMDHENMFWYRQDPGLGLRLIYFSYDVKMKEKGDIPEGYSVSREKKERFSLILESASTNQTSMYLCAISDRGLSYEQYFGPGTRLTVT.

The gene calls are TRBV19 and TRBJ2-1; TRBD1 matches at 10 bases. V dropped 5 bases and J dropped 3; count of bases not matched to a gene: 4. The CDR3 totals 15 residues. Germline loops: CDR1 LNHDA, CDR2 SQIVND (reference sequence). The CDR3 DNA follows: TGTGCCAGTAGTCCAGGACAGGGGGGCTACAATGAGCAGTTCTTC. This translates into CASSPGQGGYNEQFF.

V gene TRBV6-5 combines with J gene TRBJ2-7; D possibly matches TRBD1 or TRBD2 (5 bases each). Germline CDR1 reads MNHEY; CDR2 reads SVGAGI. Trimming cost V 2 bases and J 0 bases, with 14 bases left between them. The CDR3 runs 16 residues. The CDR3 reads CASSYDSRGASYEQYF. CDR3 nucleotide sequence: TGTGCCAGCAGTTACGACTCGAGGGGCGCCTCCTACGAGCAGTACTTC.

A few counts support this clone. The genes are TRBV2 and TRBJ2-3, with 8 bases aligning to TRBD2. This CDR3 contains 14 residues. Unmatched junction bases numbered 7, after V lost 5 bases and J lost 6 bases. Germline V gives CDR1 SNHLY, CDR2 FYNNEI. Here the CDR3 reads CASSRTSYLDTQYF. The CDR3 nucleotides are TGTGCCAGCAGTCGGACTAGCTATTTGGATACGCAGTATTTT.

This chain uses TRBV7-4 with TRBJ2-1; 9 nucleotides agree with TRBD1. From germline, CDR1 is SGHVT and CDR2 SQSDAQ. With V trimmed by 0 bases and J by 0 bases, 0 bases remained unmatched. This CDR3 comprises 16 residues. CDR3 protein: CASSLAGQGSYNEQFF. The CDR3, as DNA: TGTGCCAGCAGCTTAGCGGGACAGGGCTCCTACAATGAGCAGTTCTTC.

The chain couples TRBV28 to TRBJ1-2; 10 nucleotides line up with TRBD1. Germline-derived CDR1 and CDR2 are MDHEN and SYDVKM. This CDR3 is built from 18 residues. Trimming cost V 0 bases and J 4 bases; bases outside gene matches: 11. Here the CDR3 DNA reads TGTGCCAGCAGTTTATGGGGGACAGGGGCTTTTGGGGCCTATGGCTACACCTTC. The encoded protein is CASSLWGTGAFGAYGYTF.

This sequence joins TRBV27 and TRBJ2-7; 15 bases fit TRBD2. From germline, CDR1 is MNHEY and CDR2 SMNVEV (reference sequence). The junction had 6 bases not matched to a gene; V was cut back by 5 bases and J by 4 bases. CDR3 size: 16 residues. As DNA, the CDR3 is TGTGCCAGCAGTGGGGGACTAGCGGGAGGATGGTACGAGCAGTACTTC. As protein: CASSGGLAGGWYEQYF.

V and J are TRBV5-4 and TRBJ2-6, with D unclear. CDR1 and CDR2 from the germline V gene are SGHNT and YYREEE (reference sequence). V was shortened by 3 bases and J by 0 bases, with 4 bases between the two germline ends. This CDR3 contains 14 residues. The CDR3 DNA reads TGTGCCAGCAGCTACGGCTCTGGGGCCAACGTCCTGACTTTC. Translated, it gives CASSYGSGANVLTF.

The chain carries TRBV7-9 and TRBJ2-5, with TRBD2 matching 7 bases. J lost 5 bases, V lost 3 bases, and 9 bases had no gene match. CDR1 and CDR2 (germline): SEHNR, FQNEAQ (reference sequence). This CDR3 is built from 15 residues. The CDR3 nucleotides are TGTGCCAGCAGCTTCGGACTAGTGGAGGGGGAGACCCAGTACTTC. Translating gives CASSFGLVEGETQYF.

This clone was seen a single time. The V call is TRBV4-1, the J call TRBJ2-6; D ambiguous. Trimming pared 1 base from V and 0 bases from J, leaving 7 bases between. The CDR3 has 16 residues. Per the germline V gene, CDR1 is MGHRA and CDR2 is YSYEKL. CDR3 coding DNA: TGCGCCAGCAGCCAAGTGACGGGCTCTGGGGCCAACGTCCTGACTTTC. It yields the protein CASSQVTGSGANVLTF.

The gene calls are TRBV7-8 and TRBJ2-6, with 13 positions matching TRBD2. CDR1 is SGHVS, CDR2 FQNEAQ, per germline. There are 20 residues in the CDR3. Trimming cost V 1 base and J 0 bases; bases outside gene matches: 6. Here the CDR3 DNA reads TGTGCCAGCAGCTTAGTCCGACTAGCGGGAGGTCACTCTGGGGCCAACGTCCTGACTTTC. Residues: CASSLVRLAGGHSGANVLTF.

The V call is TRBV7-9, the J call TRBJ1-1; D gene ambiguous. The V end lost 5 bases, the J end lost 1 base, and 17 bases lay between the germline ends. The CDR3 has 16 residues. Germline CDR1 is SEHNR and CDR2 is FQNEAQ (reference sequence). CDR3 sequence (DNA): TGTGCCAGCAGCCCCGCTGGGTGGGTTGCGAACACTGAAGCTTTCTTT. Protein sequence: CASSPAGWVANTEAFF.

This clone was seen a few times. The V and J genes are TRBV6-5 and TRBJ2-1; maybe TRBD1 (6 bases). The CDR3 covers 13 residues. V dropped 10 bases and J dropped 1 base, with 11 bases sitting between them. Germline V gives CDR1 MNHEY, CDR2 SVGAGI. CDR3 sequence reads: CATQTGSYNEQFF. The CDR3 DNA sequence: TGTGCCACACAGACAGGTTCCTACAATGAGCAGTTCTTC.

This clone has just a few counts. This chain uses TRBV27 with TRBJ2-2; 12 bases line up with TRBD2. V was clipped by 4 bases and J by 5 bases; unmatched bases: 11. The CDR3 length is 18 residues. Germline loops: CDR1 MNHEY, CDR2 SMNVEV (reference sequence). As DNA, the CDR3 is TGTGCCAGCAGTTCCGCCACGACTAGCGGGGGAGCAACCGGGGAGCTGTTTTTT. Its protein is CASSSATTSGGATGELFF.

The chain joins TRBV4-1 to TRBJ2-1; 10 bases are shared with TRBD1. V was pared by 6 bases and J by 5 bases, with 7 bases of the junction left unmatched. CDR3 size: 15 residues. Per germline, CDR1 MGHRA and CDR2 YSYEKL. For the CDR3, the DNA is TGCGCCAGCAGGGTCGACAGGGGGCTGGACAATGAGCAGTTCTTC. This encodes CASRVDRGLDNEQFF.

The chain uses TRBV28 and TRBJ2-7; weak D call: TRBD2 (5 bases). This CDR3 comprises 13 residues. V dropped 6 bases and J dropped 0 bases, with 9 bases sitting between them. CDR1 and CDR2 from the germline V gene are MDHEN and SYDVKM. CDR3 sequence: CASRLDISYEQYF. DNA for the CDR3: TGTGCCAGCAGACTAGACATCTCCTACGAGCAGTACTTC.

The rearrangement joins TRBV7-2 to TRBJ2-1, with D possibly TRBD2 on 5 matching bases. Germline lookup yields CDR1 SGHTA and CDR2 FQGNSA. V lost 1 base and J lost 7, with 8 bases in between. The CDR3 has 13 amino acids. This CDR3 is CASSLVRGNEQFF. Written as DNA, the CDR3 is TGTGCCAGCAGCTTAGTAAGAGGGAATGAGCAGTTCTTC.